This TCR beta chain is from a study of T cells in Graves' hyperthyroidism and ophthalmopathy. The CDR3 totals 16 residues. Germline-derived CDR1 and CDR2 are GTSNPN and SVGIG (reference sequence). The V segment lost 2 bases and the J segment 5 bases; nucleotides outside the gene matches: 13. This clonotype was seen ten or more times. RNA transcripts were the template for amplifying TCR beta CDR3 regions. Primed by the HTBI set, a first-round RT-PCR was run on the TCR CDR3. TCRdb analysed the multiplex PCR reads with MiXCR anew, one entry per CDR3 protein. The repertoire holds over 250,000 distinct CDR3 sequences, with 25% to 30% as singletons.

The receptor was derived from a man in his forties with Graves' hyperthyroidism that later progressed to Graves' ophthalmopathy. Sequencing was performed on blood. V is TRBV30 and J is TRBJ2-7; TRBD2 matches at 9 bases. This CDR3 is CAWSSPRTSDKNEQYF. The CDR3 DNA is TGTGCCTGGAGTTCACCTCGGACTAGCGACAAAAACGAGCAGTACTTC.